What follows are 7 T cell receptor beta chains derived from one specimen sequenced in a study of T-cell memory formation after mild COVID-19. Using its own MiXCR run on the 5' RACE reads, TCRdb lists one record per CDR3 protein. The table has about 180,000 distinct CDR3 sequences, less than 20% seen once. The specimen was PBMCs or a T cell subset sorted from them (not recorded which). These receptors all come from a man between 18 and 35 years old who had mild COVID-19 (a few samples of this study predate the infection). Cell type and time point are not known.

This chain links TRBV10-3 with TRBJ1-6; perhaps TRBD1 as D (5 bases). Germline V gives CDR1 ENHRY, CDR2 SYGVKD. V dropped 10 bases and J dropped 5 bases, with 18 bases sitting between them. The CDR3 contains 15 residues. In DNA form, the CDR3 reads TGTGCCACCAGCTACAGGAGAGCTGATAATTCACCCCTCCACTTT. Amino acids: CATSYRRADNSPLHF.

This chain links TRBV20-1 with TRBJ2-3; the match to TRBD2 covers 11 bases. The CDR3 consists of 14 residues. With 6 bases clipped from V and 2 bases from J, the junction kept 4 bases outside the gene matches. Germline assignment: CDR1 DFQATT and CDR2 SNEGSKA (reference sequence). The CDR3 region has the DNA TGCAGTGCGAAGGGACTAGCGGTCACAGATACGCAGTATTTT. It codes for CSAKGLAVTDTQYF.

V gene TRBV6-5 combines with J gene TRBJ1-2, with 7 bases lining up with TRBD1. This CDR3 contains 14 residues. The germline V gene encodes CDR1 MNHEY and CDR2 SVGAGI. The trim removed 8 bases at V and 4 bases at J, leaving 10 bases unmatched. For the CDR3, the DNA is TGTGCCAGCGGTCAGGGGGGGTTCTTCTATGGCTACACCTTC. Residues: CASGQGGFFYGYTF.

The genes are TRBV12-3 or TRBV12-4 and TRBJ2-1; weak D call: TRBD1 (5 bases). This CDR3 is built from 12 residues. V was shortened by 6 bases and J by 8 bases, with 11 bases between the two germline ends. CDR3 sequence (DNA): TGTGCCAGCAGGGAACTGACAGATGAGCAGTTCTTC. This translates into CASRELTDEQFF.

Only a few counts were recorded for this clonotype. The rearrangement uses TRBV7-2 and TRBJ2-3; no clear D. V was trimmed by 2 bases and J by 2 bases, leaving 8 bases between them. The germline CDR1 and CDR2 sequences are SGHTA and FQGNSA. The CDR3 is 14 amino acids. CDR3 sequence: CASSLFSDTDTQYF. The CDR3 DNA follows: TGTGCCAGCAGCTTATTTTCGGACACAGATACGCAGTATTTT.

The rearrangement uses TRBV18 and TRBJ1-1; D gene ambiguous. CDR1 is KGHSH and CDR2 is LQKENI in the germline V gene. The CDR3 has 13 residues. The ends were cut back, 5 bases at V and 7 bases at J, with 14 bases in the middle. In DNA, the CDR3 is TGTGCCAGCTCAGGCTTGGGTAAGATTGAAGCTTTCTTT. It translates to CASSGLGKIEAFF.

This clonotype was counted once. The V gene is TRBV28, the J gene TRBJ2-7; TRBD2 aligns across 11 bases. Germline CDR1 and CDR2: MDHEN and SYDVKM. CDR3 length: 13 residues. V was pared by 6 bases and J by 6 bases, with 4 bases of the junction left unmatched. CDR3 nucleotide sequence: TGTGCCAGCAGCTTCCTAGCGGGGGGCGAGCAGTACGTC. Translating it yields CASSFLAGGEQYV.